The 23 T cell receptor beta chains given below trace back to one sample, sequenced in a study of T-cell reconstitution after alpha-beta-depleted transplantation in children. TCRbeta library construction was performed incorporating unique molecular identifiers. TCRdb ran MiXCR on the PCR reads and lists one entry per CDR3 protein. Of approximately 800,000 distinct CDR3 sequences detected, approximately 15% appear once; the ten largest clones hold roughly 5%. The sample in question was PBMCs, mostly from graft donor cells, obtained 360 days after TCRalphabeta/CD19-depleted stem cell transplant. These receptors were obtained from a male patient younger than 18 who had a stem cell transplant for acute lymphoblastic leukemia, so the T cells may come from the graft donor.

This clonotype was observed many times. Written as DNA, the CDR3 is TGCAGCGGGGGTAGCGGGAGGGCCCGGAATGAGCAGTTCTTC. Protein sequence: CSGGSGRARNEQFF. The V and J genes are TRBV29-1 and TRBJ2-1; 11 bases match TRBD2. With 7 bases clipped from V and 7 bases from J, the junction kept 9 bases outside the gene matches. This CDR3 contains 14 residues. CDR1 is SQVTM, CDR2 ANQGSEA, per germline.

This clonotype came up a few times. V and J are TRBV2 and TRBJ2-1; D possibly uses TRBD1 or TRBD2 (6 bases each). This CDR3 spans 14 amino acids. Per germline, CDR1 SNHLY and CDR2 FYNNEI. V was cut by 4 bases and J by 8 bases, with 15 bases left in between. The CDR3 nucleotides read TGTGCCAGCAGTGTCGGCCTGGGGGGCTATGAGCAGTTCTTC. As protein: CASSVGLGGYEQFF.

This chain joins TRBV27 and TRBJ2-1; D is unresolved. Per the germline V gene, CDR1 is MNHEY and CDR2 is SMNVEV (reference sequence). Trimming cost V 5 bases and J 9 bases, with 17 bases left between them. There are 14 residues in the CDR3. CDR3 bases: TGTGCCAGCAGTCCCATGAGCAGATCCAGTGAGCAGTTCTTC. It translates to CASSPMSRSSEQFF.

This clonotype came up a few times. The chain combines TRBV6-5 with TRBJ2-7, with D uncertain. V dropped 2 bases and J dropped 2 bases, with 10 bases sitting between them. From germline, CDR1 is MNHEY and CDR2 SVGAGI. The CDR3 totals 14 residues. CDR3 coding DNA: TGTGCCAGCAGTTACGGGCCAGCCACCTACGAGCAGTACTTC. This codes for CASSYGPATYEQYF.

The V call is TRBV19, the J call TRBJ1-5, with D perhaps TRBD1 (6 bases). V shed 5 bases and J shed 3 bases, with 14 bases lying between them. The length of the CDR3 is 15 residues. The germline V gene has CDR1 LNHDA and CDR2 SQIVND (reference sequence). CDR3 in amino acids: CASSQGTTINQPQHF. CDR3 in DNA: TGTGCCAGTAGTCAAGGGACAACTATCAATCAGCCCCAGCATTTT.

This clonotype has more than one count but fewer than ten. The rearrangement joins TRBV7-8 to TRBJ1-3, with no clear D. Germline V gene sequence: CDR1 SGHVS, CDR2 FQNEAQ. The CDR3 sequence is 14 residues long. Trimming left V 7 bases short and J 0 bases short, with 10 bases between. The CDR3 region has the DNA TGTGCCAGCACCCGTATTGCCTCTGGAAACACCATATATTTT. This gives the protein CASTRIASGNTIYF.

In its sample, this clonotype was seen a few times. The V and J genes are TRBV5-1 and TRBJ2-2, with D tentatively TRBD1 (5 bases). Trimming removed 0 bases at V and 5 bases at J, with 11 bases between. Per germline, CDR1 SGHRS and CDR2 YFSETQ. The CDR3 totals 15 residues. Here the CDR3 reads CASSLVPKGTGELFF. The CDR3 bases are TGCGCCAGCAGCTTGGTCCCTAAGGGGACCGGGGAGCTGTTTTTT.

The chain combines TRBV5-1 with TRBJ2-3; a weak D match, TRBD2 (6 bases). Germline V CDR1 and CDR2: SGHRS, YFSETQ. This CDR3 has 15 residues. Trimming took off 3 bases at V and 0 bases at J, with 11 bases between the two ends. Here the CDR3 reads CASSSGGASTDTQYF. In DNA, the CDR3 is TGCGCCAGCAGCTCTGGAGGGGCTAGCACAGATACGCAGTATTTT. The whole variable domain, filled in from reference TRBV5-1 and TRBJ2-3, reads KAGVTQTPRYLIKTRGQQVTLSCSPISGHRSVSWYQQTPGQGLQFLFEYFSETQRNKGNFPGRFSGRQFSNSRSEMNVSTLELGDSALYLCASSSGGASTDTQYFGPGTRLTVL.

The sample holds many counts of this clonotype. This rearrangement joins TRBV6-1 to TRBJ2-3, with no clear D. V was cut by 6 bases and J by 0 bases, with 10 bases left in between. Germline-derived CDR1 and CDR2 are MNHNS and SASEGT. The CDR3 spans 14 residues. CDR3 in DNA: TGTGCCAGCAGCCGGGTCACTAGCACAGATACGCAGTATTTT. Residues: CASSRVTSTDTQYF.

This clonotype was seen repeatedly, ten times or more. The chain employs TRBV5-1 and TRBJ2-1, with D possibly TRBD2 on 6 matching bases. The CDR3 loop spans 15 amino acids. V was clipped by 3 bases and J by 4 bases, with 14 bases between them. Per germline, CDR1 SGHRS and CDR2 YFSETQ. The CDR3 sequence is CASSSSGGAYNEQFF. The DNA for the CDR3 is TGCGCCAGCAGCTCATCAGGAGGGGCTTACAATGAGCAGTTCTTC. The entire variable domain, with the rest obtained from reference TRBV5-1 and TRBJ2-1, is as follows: KAGVTQTPRYLIKTRGQQVTLSCSPISGHRSVSWYQQTPGQGLQFLFEYFSETQRNKGNFPGRFSGRQFSNSRSEMNVSTLELGDSALYLCASSSSGGAYNEQFFGPGTRLTVL.

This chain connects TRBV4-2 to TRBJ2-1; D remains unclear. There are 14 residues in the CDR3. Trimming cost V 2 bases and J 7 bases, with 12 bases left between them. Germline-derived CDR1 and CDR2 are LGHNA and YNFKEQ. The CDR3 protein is CASSQSPIENEQFF. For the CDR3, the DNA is TGTGCCAGCAGCCAATCACCTATAGAGAATGAGCAGTTCTTC.

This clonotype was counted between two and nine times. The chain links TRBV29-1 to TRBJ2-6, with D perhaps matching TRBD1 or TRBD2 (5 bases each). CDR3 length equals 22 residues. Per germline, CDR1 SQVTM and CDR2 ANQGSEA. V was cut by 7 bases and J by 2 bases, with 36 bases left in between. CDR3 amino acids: CSGGGTGEPSGKKRTGANVLTF. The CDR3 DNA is TGCAGCGGTGGGGGAACAGGAGAACCTTCGGGGAAGAAAAGAACTGGGGCCAACGTCCTGACTTTC.

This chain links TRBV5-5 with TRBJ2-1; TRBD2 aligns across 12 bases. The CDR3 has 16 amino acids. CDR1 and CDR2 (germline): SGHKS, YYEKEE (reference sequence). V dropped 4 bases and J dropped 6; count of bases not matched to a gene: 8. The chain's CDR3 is CASSVTSGSLGNEQFF. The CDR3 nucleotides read TGTGCCAGCAGCGTGACTAGCGGGAGTTTGGGCAATGAGCAGTTCTTC.

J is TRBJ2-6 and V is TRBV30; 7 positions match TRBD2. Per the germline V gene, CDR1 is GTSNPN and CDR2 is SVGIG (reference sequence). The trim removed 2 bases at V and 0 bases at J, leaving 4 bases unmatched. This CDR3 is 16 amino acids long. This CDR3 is CAWSSLAVSGANVLTF. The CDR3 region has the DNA TGTGCCTGGAGTTCCCTAGCGGTCTCTGGGGCCAACGTCCTGACTTTC.

The CDR3 protein is CSVEGIDRFPFNWRPTYNEQFF. The DNA for the CDR3 is TGCAGCGTTGAGGGGATCGACAGGTTCCCTTTTAACTGGCGTCCGACATACAATGAGCAGTTCTTC. J is TRBJ2-1 and V is TRBV29-1; a possible D gene is TRBD1 (6 bases). V lost 3 bases and J lost 4, with 37 bases in between. Germline-derived CDR1 and CDR2 are SQVTM and ANQGSEA. This CDR3 has 22 amino acids.

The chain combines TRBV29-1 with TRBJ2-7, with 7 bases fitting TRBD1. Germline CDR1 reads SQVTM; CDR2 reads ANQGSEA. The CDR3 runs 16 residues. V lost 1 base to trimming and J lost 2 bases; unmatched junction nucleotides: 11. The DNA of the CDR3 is TGCAGCGTTGAAGCTATAAGGACAGGTCGAGCCTACGAGCAGTACTTC. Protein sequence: CSVEAIRTGRAYEQYF.

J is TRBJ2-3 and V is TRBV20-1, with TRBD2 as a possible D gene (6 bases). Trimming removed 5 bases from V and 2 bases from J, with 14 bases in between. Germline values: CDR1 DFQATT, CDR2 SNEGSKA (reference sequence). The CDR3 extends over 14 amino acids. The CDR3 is CSALRGGPTDTQYF. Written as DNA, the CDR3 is TGCAGTGCTCTAAGGGGAGGACCCACAGATACGCAGTATTTT.

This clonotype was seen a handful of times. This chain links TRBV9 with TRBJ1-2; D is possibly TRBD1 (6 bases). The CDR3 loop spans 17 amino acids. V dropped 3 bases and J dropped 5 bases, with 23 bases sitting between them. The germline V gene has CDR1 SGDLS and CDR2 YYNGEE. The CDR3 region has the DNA TGTGCCAGCAGCGGGACCGGGCTCAGGGGCATTTTTTATGGCTACACCTTC. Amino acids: CASSGTGLRGIFYGYTF.

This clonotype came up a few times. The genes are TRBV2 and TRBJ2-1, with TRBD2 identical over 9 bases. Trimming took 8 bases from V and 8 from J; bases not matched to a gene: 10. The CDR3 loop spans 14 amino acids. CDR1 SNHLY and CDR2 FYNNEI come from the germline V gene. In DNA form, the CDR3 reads TGTGCCAGCGCTAGCGGGATATTAAGGGATGAGCAGTTCTTC. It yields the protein CASASGILRDEQFF.

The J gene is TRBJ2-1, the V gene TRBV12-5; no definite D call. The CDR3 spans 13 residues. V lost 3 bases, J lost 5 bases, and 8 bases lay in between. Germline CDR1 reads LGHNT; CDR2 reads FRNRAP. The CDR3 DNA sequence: TGTGCTAGTGGTTTCAGCTCGCACAATGAGCAGTTCTTC. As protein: CASGFSSHNEQFF.

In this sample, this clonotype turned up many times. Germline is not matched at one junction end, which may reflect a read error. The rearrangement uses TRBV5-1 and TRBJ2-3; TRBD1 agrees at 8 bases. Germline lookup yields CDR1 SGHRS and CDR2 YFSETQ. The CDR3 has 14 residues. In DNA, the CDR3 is TGTGCCAGCAGTTTGCAGGGGGCCGGAGATACGCAGTATTTT. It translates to CASSLQGAGDTQYF. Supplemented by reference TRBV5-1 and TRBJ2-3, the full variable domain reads KAGVTQTPRYLIKTRGQQVTLSCSPISGHRSVSWYQQTPGQGLQFLFEYFSETQRNKGNFPGRFSGRQFSNSRSEMNVSTLELGDSALYLCASSLQGAGDTQYFGPGTRLTVL.

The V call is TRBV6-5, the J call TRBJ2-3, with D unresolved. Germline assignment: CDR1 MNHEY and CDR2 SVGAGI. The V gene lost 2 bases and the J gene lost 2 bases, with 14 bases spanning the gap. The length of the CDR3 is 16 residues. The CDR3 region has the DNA TGTGCCAGCAGTTACGGGCAGGTTGTGAACACAGATACGCAGTATTTT. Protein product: CASSYGQVVNTDTQYF.

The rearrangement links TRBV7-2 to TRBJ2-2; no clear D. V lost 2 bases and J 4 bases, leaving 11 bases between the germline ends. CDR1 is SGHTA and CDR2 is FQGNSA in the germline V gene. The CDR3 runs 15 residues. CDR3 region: CASSLIDGSTGELFF. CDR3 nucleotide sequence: TGTGCCAGCAGCTTAATAGACGGAAGCACCGGGGAGCTGTTTTTT.